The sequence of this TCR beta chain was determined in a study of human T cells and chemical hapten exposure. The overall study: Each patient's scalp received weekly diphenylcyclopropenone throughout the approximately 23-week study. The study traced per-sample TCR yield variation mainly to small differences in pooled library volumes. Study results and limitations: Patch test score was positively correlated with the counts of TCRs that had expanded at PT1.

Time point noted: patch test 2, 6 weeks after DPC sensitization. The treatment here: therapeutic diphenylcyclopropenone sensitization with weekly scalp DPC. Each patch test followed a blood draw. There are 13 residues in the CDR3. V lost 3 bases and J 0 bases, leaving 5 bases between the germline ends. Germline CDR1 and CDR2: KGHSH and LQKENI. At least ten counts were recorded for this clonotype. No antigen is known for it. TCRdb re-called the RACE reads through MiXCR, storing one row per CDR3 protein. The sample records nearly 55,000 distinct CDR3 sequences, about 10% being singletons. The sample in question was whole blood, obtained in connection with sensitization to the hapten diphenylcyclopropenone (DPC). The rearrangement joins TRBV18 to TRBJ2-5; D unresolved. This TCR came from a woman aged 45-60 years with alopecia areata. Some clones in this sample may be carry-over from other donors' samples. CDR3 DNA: TGTGCCAGCTCACCCCAGGACCAAGAGACCCAGTACTTC. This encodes CASSPQDQETQYF.